A selection of T cell receptor beta chains follows, all from one sample in a study of cytomegalovirus exposure and HLA in healthy donors. Repertoires were generated with immunoSEQ multiplex PCR, while TCRdb's copy carries only in-frame clones and drops some. This sample's table reports 150,000 to 200,000 clones. Sequencing used PBMCs. Receptors originate from an older woman in good health and CMV-seronegative. The CDR3 runs from the conserved cysteine through the conserved F or W. The order of the fields is V gene, D gene, CDR3 length, J gene, CDR3 DNA, CDR3 protein. D genes are given only for firm matches.

>TRBV15|TRBD1|16|TRBJ1-5
TGTGCCACCAGCTCAAGCCCGGGACAGGGCGTCTCCCCCCAGCATTTT
CATSSSPGQGVSPQHF
>TRBV6-1|NA|17|TRBJ2-3
TGTGCCAGCAGTGAACTAGCGTTACCGATTAGCACAGATACGCAGTATTTT
CASSELALPISTDTQYF
>TRBV2|NA|14|TRBJ2-7
TGTGCCAGCAACGCATGGGCAGGCTCCTACGAGCAGTACTTC
CASNAWAGSYEQYF
>TRBV6-5|NA|14|TRBJ1-2
TGTGCCAGCAGTAATAGACAGTCGCACTATGGCTACACCTTC
CASSNRQSHYGYTF
>TRBV6-1|NA|13|TRBJ2-5
TGTGCCAGCAGCACCCCCATGAGGGAGACCCAGTACTTC
CASSTPMRETQYF
>TRBV7-3|TRBD2|15|TRBJ2-1
TGTGCCAGCAGCATTACTAGCGGTTCCTACAATGAGCAGTTCTTC
CASSITSGSYNEQFF
>TRBV5-1|NA|14|TRBJ2-1
TGCGCCAGCAGCTTGGAACGGAACCGGGATGAGCAGTTCTTC
CASSLERNRDEQFF
>TRBV6-5|NA|15|TRBJ1-5
TGTGCCAGCAGTCGATCAGGGATTGGCAATCAGCCCCAGCATTTT
CASSRSGIGNQPQHF
>TRBV30|NA|15|TRBJ1-5
TGTGCCTGGAGTGAGGCCAGGGGTGGCAATCAGCCCCAGCATTTT
CAWSEARGGNQPQHF
>TRBV5-4|NA|16|TRBJ1-1
TGTGCCAGCAGCACATACAAGAGGGCCTTGAACACTGAAGCTTTCTTT
CASSTYKRALNTEAFF
>TRBV6-6|TRBD1|16|TRBJ1-1
TGTGCCAGCAGTTACAGCCGCGGGACAGGGAACACTGAAGCTTTCTTT
CASSYSRGTGNTEAFF
>TRBV4-2|TRBD2|15|TRBJ2-1
TGTGCCAGCAGCTCAGGCGGCGGGGGTAACAATGAGCAGTTCTTC
CASSSGGGGNNEQFF
>TRBV7-3|TRBD1|14|TRBJ2-7
TGTGCCAGCAGTCTCGACAGGGCGTCCTACGAGCAGTACTTC
CASSLDRASYEQYF
>TRBV5-6|TRBD1|14|TRBJ2-7
TGTGCCAGCAGCTTCGGCACAGGGGGCGACGAGCAGTACTTC
CASSFGTGGDEQYF
>TRBV27|NA|14|TRBJ1-2
TGTGCCAGCAGTTTCCTACAGGGTGTGGGTGGCTACACCTTC
CASSFLQGVGGYTF
>TRBV15|NA|14|TRBJ2-2
TGTGCCACCAGCAGAGACAGGCACACCGGGGAGCTGTTTTTT
CATSRDRHTGELFF
>TRBV7-3|NA|15|TRBJ2-1
TGTGCCAGCAGCTTAGATAAGAGCTCCTACAATGAGCAGTTCTTC
CASSLDKSSYNEQFF
>TRBV19|NA|15|TRBJ1-5
TGTGCCAGTAGTGTGCGGACAGAGGGCAATCAGCCCCAGCATTTT
CASSVRTEGNQPQHF
>TRBV5-1|NA|14|TRBJ1-1
TGCGCCAGCAGTCCCCACGGGGTGAACACTGAAGCTTTCTTT
CASSPHGVNTEAFF
>TRBV7-6|NA|16|TRBJ2-2
TGTGCCAGCAGCTTAAACAGGGTTGAGAACACCGGGGAGCTGTTTTTT
CASSLNRVENTGELFF
>TRBV7-9|TRBD1|17|TRBJ1-3
TGTGCCAGCAGCTTAGGCGGAGGGGGCGATCCTGGAAACACCATATATTTT
CASSLGGGGDPGNTIYF
>TRBV7-9|NA|15|TRBJ2-6
TGTGCCAGCAGCCTACAAGGGGCTGGGGCCAACGTCCTGACTTTC
CASSLQGAGANVLTF
>TRBV27|TRBD1|16|TRBJ2-7
TGTGCCAGCAGTTTATCGGACAGGGCCAGCTCCTACGAGCAGTACTTC
CASSLSDRASSYEQYF
>TRBV5-4|TRBD1|14|TRBJ1-2
TGTGCCAGCATGATACAGGGGGTTAACTATGGCTACACCTTC
CASMIQGVNYGYTF
>TRBV29-1|TRBD1|14|TRBJ1-2
TGCAGCGTTGGCGGACAGGAAACTAACTATGGCTACACCTTC
CSVGGQETNYGYTF
>TRBV30|NA|13|TRBJ1-1
TGTGCCTGGAGTGGGCAGGTGAACACTGAAGCTTTCTTT
CAWSGQVNTEAFF
>TRBV5-3|NA|12|TRBJ2-7
TGTGCCAGAAGCCCGACAAGCTACGAGCAGTACTTC
CARSPTSYEQYF
>TRBV10-1|NA|17|TRBJ2-3
TGCGCCGGAACAATCCCGGGAGGACAGACTAGCACAGATACGCAGTATTTT
CAGTIPGGQTSTDTQYF
>TRBV29-1|NA|13|TRBJ1-5
TGCAGCGTTGAAAAGGGGGTAGGTCAGCCCCAGCATTTT
CSVEKGVGQPQHF
>TRBV2|TRBD1|16|TRBJ2-1
TGTGCCAGCAGTGAAAGACAGGGGGTCTCCTACAATGAGCAGTTCTTC
CASSERQGVSYNEQFF
>TRBV10-3|NA|15|TRBJ1-6
TGTGCCATCAGTGAGGGGCAGGGGCGGAATTCACCCCTCCACTTT
CAISEGQGRNSPLHF
>TRBV6-1|NA|13|TRBJ2-1
TGTGCCAGCAGACAGCAGGGGAAGGATGAGCAGTTCTTC
CASRQQGKDEQFF